The 22 T cell receptor beta chains presented below share a single source sample, sequenced in a study of early T cells in non-severe SARS-CoV-2 infection. MiXCR, run by TCRdb on the 5' RACE reads, gives a single entry per CDR3 protein. The table has about 44,000 distinct CDR3 sequences, 10% to 15% seen once. What was sequenced was whole blood. These receptors all come from an adult who was a healthcare worker with PCR-confirmed SARS-CoV-2 infection or an uninfected control (not recorded which).

This clonotype was seen at least ten times. J is TRBJ1-3 and V is TRBV5-1; TRBD1 agrees at 7 bases. CDR3 length equals 15 residues. Looked up from germline, CDR1 is SGHRS and CDR2 is YFSETQ. The V segment lost 4 bases and the J segment 4 bases; nucleotides outside the gene matches: 8. The CDR3 loop reads CASSITGTAGNTIYF. The CDR3, as DNA: TGCGCCAGCAGCATCACCGGGACAGCGGGAAACACCATATATTTT.

The chain combines TRBV7-2 with TRBJ2-2; TRBD1 matches 10 bases. CDR3 size: 15 residues. Germline CDR1 SGHTA, CDR2 FQGNSA. V shed 8 bases and J 4 bases; nucleotides not matched to a gene: 7. The CDR3 sequence is CASSRDRGSTGELFF. For the CDR3, the DNA is TGTGCCAGCTCTCGGGACAGGGGATCCACCGGGGAGCTGTTTTTT.

This chain joins TRBV20-1 and TRBJ2-1; D possibly corresponds to TRBD2 (6 bases). The CDR3 is 17 residues long. Germline values: CDR1 DFQATT, CDR2 SNEGSKA (reference sequence). V was trimmed by 7 bases and J by 5 bases, leaving 27 bases between them. The CDR3 sequence: CSVPRPGLPWGDNEQFF. DNA of the CDR3: TGCAGTGTCCCCCGGCCGGGACTCCCTTGGGGGGACAATGAGCAGTTCTTC.

This clonotype was counted between two and nine times. The chain links TRBV29-1 to TRBJ1-2, with 7 bases lining up with TRBD1. The V and J ends lost 4 bases and 2 bases, in that order; junction bases with no gene match: 10. CDR3 length: 15 amino acids. Germline CDR1 reads SQVTM; CDR2 reads ANQGSEA. CDR3 in DNA: TGCAGCGTTGCCAACCAGGGGACAGCGAACTATGGCTACACCTTC. This codes for CSVANQGTANYGYTF. The whole variable domain, filled in from reference TRBV29-1 and TRBJ1-2, reads SAVISQKPSRDICQRGTSLTIQCQVDSQVTMMFWYRQQPGQSLTLIATANQGSEATYESGFVIDKFPISRPNLTFSTLTVSNMSPEDSSIYLCSVANQGTANYGYTFGSGTRLTVV.

The rearrangement uses TRBV28 and TRBJ2-1; TRBD1 aligns across 7 bases. Germline V lookup: CDR1 MDHEN, CDR2 SYDVKM. The CDR3 has 16 amino acids. V shed 4 bases and J 7 bases; nucleotides not matched to a gene: 13. The CDR3 DNA is TGTGCCAGCAGTTCCCCTCGGGCAGGGGGATGGAATGAGCAGTTCTTC. Translated: CASSSPRAGGWNEQFF.

The table lists this clonotype with many counts. This CDR3 reads CASSQTSGRGQYF. The CDR3 DNA reads as TGTGCCAGCAGCCAGACTAGCGGGAGGGGGCAGTACTTC. V is TRBV3-1 and J is TRBJ2-4, with 14 bases lining up with TRBD2. This CDR3 spans 13 amino acids. Germline-derived CDR1 and CDR2 are LGHDT and YNNKEL (reference sequence). Trimming at V came to 3 bases and at J to 13 bases, leaving 2 bases not matched to a gene.

This clonotype was observed a handful of times. This rearrangement joins TRBV20-1 to TRBJ1-5, with D hard to call. Trimming removed 0 bases from V and 0 bases from J, with 0 bases in between. This CDR3 spans 12 amino acids. The germline V gene encodes CDR1 DFQATT and CDR2 SNEGSKA (reference sequence). CDR3 residues: CSARDSNQPQHF. The CDR3 nucleotides read TGCAGTGCTAGAGATAGCAATCAGCCCCAGCATTTT.

This chain uses TRBV11-2 with TRBJ2-5; no definite D call. The CDR3 consists of 15 residues. V shed 4 bases and J shed 0 bases, with 12 bases lying between them. The germline CDR1 and CDR2 sequences are SGHAT and FQNNGV. DNA of the CDR3: TGTGCCAGCAGCTCAAGGTGGGGTAACCAAGAGACCCAGTACTTC. This gives the protein CASSSRWGNQETQYF.

The chain employs TRBV7-6 and TRBJ1-1, with D hard to call. Germline lookup yields CDR1 SGHVS and CDR2 FNYEAQ. This CDR3 contains 12 residues. Trimming removed 4 bases at V and 8 bases at J, with 11 bases between. CDR3 bases: TGTGCCAGCAGCTCTTCGGAGGGAGAAGCTTTCTTT. This gives the protein CASSSSEGEAFF.

This clonotype was found many times. The chain uses TRBV28 and TRBJ2-7; 8 bases match TRBD2. The CDR3 loop spans 13 amino acids. Germline CDR1 is MDHEN and CDR2 is SYDVKM. V trimming: 7 bases; J trimming: 2 bases; junction bases outside the gene matches: 4. The CDR3 region is CASKPGGPYEQYF. In DNA form, the CDR3 reads TGTGCCAGCAAGCCGGGGGGGCCCTACGAGCAGTACTTC.

This clonotype was counted a few times. The chain joins TRBV20-1 to TRBJ1-1, with 7 bases lining up with TRBD1. V trimming: 0 bases; J trimming: 0 bases; junction bases outside the gene matches: 7. The germline CDR1 and CDR2 sequences are DFQATT and SNEGSKA (reference sequence). The CDR3 extends over 16 amino acids. Written as DNA, the CDR3 is TGCAGTGCTAGAGATCCCTGGACAGGTATGAACACTGAAGCTTTCTTT. Translated: CSARDPWTGMNTEAFF.

V gene TRBV12-3 or TRBV12-4 combines with J gene TRBJ2-7, with D hard to call. Trimming took off 3 bases at V and 7 bases at J, with 7 bases between the two ends. The CDR3 has 11 amino acids. The CDR3 DNA reads TGTGCCAGCAGTTTTGGGGTGGAGCAGTACTTC. Amino acid sequence: CASSFGVEQYF.

The chain uses TRBV7-2 and TRBJ2-2; TRBD1 matches at 8 bases. V trimming: 4 bases; J trimming: 5 bases; junction bases outside the gene matches: 12. This CDR3 is 17 amino acids long. CDR1 and CDR2 (germline): SGHTA, FQGNSA. The CDR3, as DNA: TGTGCCAGCAGCTCCGTTGGGCAGGGGGCAACGACCGGGGAGCTGTTTTTT. Encoded protein: CASSSVGQGATTGELFF.

This clonotype has ten or more counts. V usage is TRBV10-3 and J usage is TRBJ2-3; 10 nucleotides agree with TRBD2. CDR1 and CDR2 from the germline V gene are ENHRY and SYGVKD. This CDR3 is built from 15 residues. Trimming removed 4 bases from V and 4 bases from J; junction bases left unmatched: 5. The DNA for the CDR3 is TGTGCCATCAGTGGGACTAGCGGAGTGGCAGATACGCAGTATTTT. It yields the protein CAISGTSGVADTQYF.

V and J are TRBV7-9 and TRBJ1-2, with a possible D match to TRBD1 (5 bases). CDR1 SEHNR and CDR2 FQNEAQ come from the germline V gene (reference sequence). Trimming removed 7 bases at V and 7 bases at J, with 16 bases between. The CDR3 covers 13 residues. CDR3 region: CASTFGRELGYTF. CDR3 bases: TGTGCCAGCACGTTTGGCAGGGAGCTTGGCTACACCTTC.

As DNA, the CDR3 is TGCAGCCACAGCGGGCGTGAGACCCAGTACTTC. It is translated as CSHSGRETQYF. This chain links TRBV20-1 with TRBJ2-5; tentative D call: TRBD2 (6 bases). Germline lookup yields CDR1 DFQATT and CDR2 SNEGSKA (reference sequence). This CDR3 has 11 amino acids.

This clonotype was seen only a few times. One junction end does not reproduce the germline sequence, and a read error may be involved. V is TRBV6-5 and J is TRBJ2-5, with 10 bases lining up with TRBD2. Germline V gives CDR1 MNHEY, CDR2 SVGAGI. This CDR3 is 15 amino acids long. CDR3 nucleotide sequence: TGTGCCAGCAGTGCTCCGACTAGCGGGCGGGAGACCCGGTACTTC. Protein: CASSAPTSGRETRYF.

This chain joins TRBV28 and TRBJ2-3; a weak D match, TRBD1 (5 bases). The germline gives CDR1 MDHEN, CDR2 SYDVKM. The V and J ends lost 9 bases and 3 bases respectively, with 25 bases between them. The CDR3 runs to 17 residues. The CDR3 bases are TGTGCCAGTAAGGATCCCCCAGGGTCGGCTAGGACAGATACGCAGTATTTT. Its translation: CASKDPPGSARTDTQYF.

The genes are TRBV2 and TRBJ1-5; D is unclear. With 4 bases removed from V and 0 bases from J, the gap between germline ends came to 10 bases. This CDR3 is built from 15 residues. Per germline, CDR1 SNHLY and CDR2 FYNNEI. Here the CDR3 reads CASSVEVFSNQPQHF. The CDR3 DNA reads TGTGCCAGCAGTGTCGAGGTCTTTAGCAATCAGCCCCAGCATTTT. Using reference TRBV2 and TRBJ1-5 for the parts outside the CDR3, the full variable domain is EPEVTQTPSHQVTQMGQEVILRCVPISNHLYFYWYRQILGQKVEFLVSFYNNEISEKSEIFDDQFSVERPDGSNFTLKIRSTKLEDSAMYFCASSVEVFSNQPQHFGDGTRLSIL.

In this sample, this clonotype turned up many times. The chain recombines TRBV10-2 with TRBJ2-2; D ambiguous. This CDR3 has 13 amino acids. Germline values: CDR1 WSHSY, CDR2 SAAADI. V was shortened by 3 bases and J by 6 bases, with 8 bases between the two germline ends. CDR3 nucleotide sequence: TGCGCCAGCAGTGAACTTGGACCCGGGGAGCTGTTTTTT. Translating it yields CASSELGPGELFF.

This clonotype showed up many times. The chain has TRBV19 and TRBJ2-1; TRBD1 agrees at 8 bases. Germline assignment: CDR1 LNHDA and CDR2 SQIVND (reference sequence). This CDR3 comprises 21 residues. Unmatched junction bases numbered 28, after V lost 2 bases and J lost 10 bases. The CDR3 loop is CASSITRGQGRESGFAGEQFF. In nucleotides, the CDR3 is TGTGCCAGTAGTATAACAAGAGGACAGGGAAGGGAATCGGGGTTCGCTGGGGAGCAGTTCTTC.

This clonotype came up many times. The chain has TRBV7-2 and TRBJ2-7; D not resolved. This CDR3 region has 14 residues. Germline-derived CDR1 and CDR2 are SGHTA and FQGNSA. V was shortened by 4 bases and J by 1 base, with 11 bases between the two germline ends. This chain's CDR3 is CASSSYLDSYEQYF. The CDR3 DNA reads TGTGCCAGCAGCTCGTATCTAGATTCCTACGAGCAGTACTTC.